This passage covers 7 T cell receptor beta chains from one sample sequenced in a study of cytomegalovirus exposure and HLA in healthy donors. The primer mix had 60 Vbeta and 13 Jbeta primers. Sequencing was performed with immunoSEQ multiplex PCR; in TCRdb, only in-frame clones are kept and a portion is missing. The table shows around 150,000 clones, with roughly three quarters occurring only once. The sample was PBMCs. These TCRs come from a man aged 35 to 55 in good health and CMV-seronegative.

This chain joins TRBV15 and TRBJ2-1; 8 nucleotides line up with TRBD2. Trimming cost V 3 bases and J 4 bases; bases outside gene matches: 8. The germline V gene encodes CDR1 LNHNV and CDR2 YYDKDF (reference sequence). The CDR3 has 16 amino acids. CDR3 nucleotide sequence: TGTGCCACCAGCAGGGTGGGCGGGAGGATGTACAATGAGCAGTTCTTC. It specifies CATSRVGGRMYNEQFF.

The V and J genes are TRBV16 and TRBJ1-3, with D possibly TRBD1 on 5 matching bases. The germline V and J ends were trimmed by 4 bases and 0 bases, with 10 bases remaining between them. This CDR3 is 15 amino acids long. In germline, CDR1 is KGHSY, CDR2 FQNENV. The CDR3 region is CASSPTDSSGNTIYF. DNA for the CDR3: TGTGCCAGCAGCCCTACTGACAGCTCTGGAAACACCATATATTTT.

The CDR3 is CAWNTRTGPRGAFF. CDR3 nucleotide sequence: TGTGCCTGGAACACCCGGACAGGGCCAAGGGGGGCTTTCTTT. V is TRBV30 and J is TRBJ1-1, with TRBD1 identical over 8 bases. The V segment lost 4 bases and the J segment 11 bases; nucleotides outside the gene matches: 15. In germline, CDR1 is GTSNPN, CDR2 SVGIG (reference sequence). The CDR3 sequence is 14 residues long.

There are a few counts of this clone. This chain joins TRBV7-3 and TRBJ1-1, with a tentative D call TRBD1 (5 bases). Trimming stripped 4 bases from V and 7 bases from J, with 13 bases between. CDR1 SGHTA and CDR2 FQGTGA come from the germline V gene. The CDR3 runs 13 residues. CDR3 sequence: CASSSTVLGEAFF. The CDR3 DNA is TGTGCCAGCAGCTCGACAGTATTAGGTGAAGCTTTCTTT.

The chain carries TRBV4-1 and TRBJ2-1; 11 positions match TRBD2. CDR3 size: 16 residues. The germline CDR1 and CDR2 sequences are MGHRA and YSYEKL. The V segment lost 1 base and the J segment 4 bases; nucleotides outside the gene matches: 3. CDR3 in amino acids: CASSQVGTSGYNEQFF. The CDR3 bases are TGCGCCAGCAGCCAAGTAGGGACTAGCGGATACAATGAGCAGTTCTTC.

V and J are TRBV14 and TRBJ2-7, with 7 nucleotides matching TRBD2. In germline, CDR1 is SGHDN, CDR2 FVKESK. CDR3 length: 19 amino acids. Trimming removed 3 bases from V and 3 bases from J; junction bases left unmatched: 20. CDR3 amino acids: CASSHTPSHFWGGSYEQYF. Here the CDR3 DNA reads TGTGCCAGCAGCCATACGCCCTCGCACTTCTGGGGCGGGAGCTACGAGCAGTACTTC.

This chain joins TRBV7-9 and TRBJ1-2, with no clear D. CDR1 is SEHNR and CDR2 is FQNEAQ in the germline V gene (reference sequence). V dropped 1 base and J dropped 7 bases, with 10 bases sitting between them. The CDR3 is 13 residues long. In DNA form, the CDR3 reads TGTGCCAGCAGCTTAGGAACAGTTGCTGGCTACACCTTC. Its translation is CASSLGTVAGYTF. The full variable domain, with the rest looked up from reference TRBV7-9 and TRBJ1-2, is DTGVSQNPRHKITKRGQNVTFRCDPISEHNRLYWYRQTLGQGPEFLTYFQNEAQLEKSRLLSDRFSAERPKGSFSTLEIQRTEQGDSAMYLCASSLGTVAGYTFGSGTRLTVV.